This T cell receptor (beta chain) was recorded in a study of vaccination and CD4 T cells after COVID-19. Study information: Overlapping spike peptides served as the stimulus for the cells. These peptides came from SARS-CoV-2 and from the common cold coronaviruses HCoV-NL63, HCoV-OC43 and HCoV-229E.

Documented treatment: roughly 11-day PBMC culture with coronavirus spike peptide pools or control peptides (ViraFEST assay). The ViraFEST method relied on peptide pools to expand antigen-specific T cells, followed by TCR sequencing. Following a culture period (roughly ten days), negative selection was used to isolate CD4+ T cells. Trimming took off 7 bases at V and 0 bases at J, with 13 bases between the two ends. CDR3 length: 15 amino acids. Germline V gene lookup returns CDR1 MNHNS and CDR2 SASEGT. About this clonotype: What it recognizes is unknown.

Sequencing of cultured CD4+ T cell DNA used the Oncomine TCR Beta short-read assay. TCRdb independently ran MiXCR on the PCR reads; one entry per CDR3 protein. Seen here are about 11,000 distinct CDR3 sequences, roughly half observed once, and the top ten hold about 7.7%. This sequence was found in a human donor who had recovered from COVID-19. V gene TRBV6-1 combines with J gene TRBJ1-3; the D gene is possibly TRBD1 (6 bases). Sample: CD4+ T cells from blood, cultured in vitro. The CDR3 DNA sequence: TGTGCCAGCAAAACGACAGGACACTCTGGAAACACCATATATTTT. It codes for CASKTTGHSGNTIYF.